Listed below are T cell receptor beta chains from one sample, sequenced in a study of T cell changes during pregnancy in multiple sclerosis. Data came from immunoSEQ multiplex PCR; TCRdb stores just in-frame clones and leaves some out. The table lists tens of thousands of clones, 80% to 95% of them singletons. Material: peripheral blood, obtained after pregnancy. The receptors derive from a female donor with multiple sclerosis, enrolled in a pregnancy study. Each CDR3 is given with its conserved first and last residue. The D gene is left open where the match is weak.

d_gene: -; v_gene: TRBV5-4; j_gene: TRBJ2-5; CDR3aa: CASQTAVQETQYF
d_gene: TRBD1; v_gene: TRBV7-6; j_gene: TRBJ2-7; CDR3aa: CASSFVPGTGIYEQYF
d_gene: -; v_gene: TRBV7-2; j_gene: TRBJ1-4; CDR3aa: CASSRGGEKLFF
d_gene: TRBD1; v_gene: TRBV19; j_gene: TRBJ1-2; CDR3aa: CASSIGQVLRGYTF
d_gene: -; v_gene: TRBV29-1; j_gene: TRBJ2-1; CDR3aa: CSAMGQGSYNEQFF
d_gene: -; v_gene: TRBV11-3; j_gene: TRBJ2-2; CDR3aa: CASSHGVYPGELFF
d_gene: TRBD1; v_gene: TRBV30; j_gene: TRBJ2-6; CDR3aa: CAWARGQSGANVLTF
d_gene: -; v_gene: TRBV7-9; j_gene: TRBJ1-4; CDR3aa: CASSLWQDSNEKLFF
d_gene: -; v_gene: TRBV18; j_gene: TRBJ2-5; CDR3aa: CASSPPDRSTGPQETQYF
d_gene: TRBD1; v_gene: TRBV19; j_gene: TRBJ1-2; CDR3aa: CASSIEGARSTYGYTF
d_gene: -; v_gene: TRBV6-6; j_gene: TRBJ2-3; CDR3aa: CASSRSADTQYF
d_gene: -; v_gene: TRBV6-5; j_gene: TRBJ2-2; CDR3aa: CASKETGELFF
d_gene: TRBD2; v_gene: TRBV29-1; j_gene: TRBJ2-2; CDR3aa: CSVATSGAYTGELFF
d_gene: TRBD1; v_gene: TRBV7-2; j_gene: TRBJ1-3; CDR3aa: CASSLVQGASSGNTIYF
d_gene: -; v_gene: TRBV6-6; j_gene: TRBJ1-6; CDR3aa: CASSYSAPGRSPLHF
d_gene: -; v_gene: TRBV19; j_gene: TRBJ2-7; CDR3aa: CASSIAGDSYEQYF
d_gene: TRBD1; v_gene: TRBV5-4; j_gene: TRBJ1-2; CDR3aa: CASSLGDRVNLSYGYTF
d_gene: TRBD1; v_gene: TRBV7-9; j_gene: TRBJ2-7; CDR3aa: CASSPGGFYEQYF